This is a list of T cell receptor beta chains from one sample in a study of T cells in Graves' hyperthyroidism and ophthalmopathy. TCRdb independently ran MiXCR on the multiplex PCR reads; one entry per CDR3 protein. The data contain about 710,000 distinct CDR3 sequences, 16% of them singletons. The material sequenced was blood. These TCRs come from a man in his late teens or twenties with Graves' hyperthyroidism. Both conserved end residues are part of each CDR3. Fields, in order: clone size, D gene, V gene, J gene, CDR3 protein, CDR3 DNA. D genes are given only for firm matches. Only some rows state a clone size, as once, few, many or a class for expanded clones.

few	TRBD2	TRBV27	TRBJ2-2	CASSLPTSGSDTGELFF	TGTGCCAGCAGTTTGCCTACTAGCGGGAGCGACACCGGGGAGCTGTTTTTT
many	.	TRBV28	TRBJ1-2	CATAGQGGYGYTF	TGTGCCACCGCGGGGCAGGGAGGTTATGGCTACACCTTC
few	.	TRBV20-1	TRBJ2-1	CSAFRTANNEQFF	TGCAGTGCTTTCCGGACAGCGAACAATGAGCAGTTCTTC
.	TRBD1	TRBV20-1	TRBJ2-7	CSARVGTGEQYF	TGCAGTGCTAGAGTGGGGACAGGGGAACAGTACTTC
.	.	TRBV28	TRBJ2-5	CASSHEGRGFETQYF	TGTGCCAGCAGCCACGAAGGCAGGGGATTTGAGACCCAGTACTTC
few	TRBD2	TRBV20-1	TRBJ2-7	CSARGTSAYEQYF	TGCAGTGCTAGGGGGACTAGCGCCTACGAGCAGTACTTC
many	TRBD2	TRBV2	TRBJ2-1	CASSVRLAGANEQFF	TGTGCCAGCAGTGTTAGGCTAGCGGGAGCAAATGAGCAGTTCTTC
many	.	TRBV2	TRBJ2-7	CASSENRVGHEQYF	TGTGCCAGCAGCGAAAACAGGGTTGGGCACGAGCAGTACTTC
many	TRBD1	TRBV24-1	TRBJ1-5	CATSDPGTGNQPQHF	TGTGCCACCAGTGATCCGGGGACAGGCAATCAGCCCCAGCATTTT
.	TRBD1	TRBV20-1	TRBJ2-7	CSAKAGQGRREQYF	TGCAGTGCCAAGGCGGGACAGGGTCGTCGGGAGCAGTACTTC
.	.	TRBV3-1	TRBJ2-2	CASSPRASGTGELFF	TGTGCCAGCAGCCCCCGGGCTTCGGGAACCGGGGAGCTGTTTTTT
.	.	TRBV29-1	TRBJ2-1	CSVVQWERSYNEQFF	TGCAGCGTTGTTCAGTGGGAACGCTCCTACAATGAGCAGTTCTTC
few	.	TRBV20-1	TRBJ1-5	CSALPPTGDQPQHF	TGCAGTGCTTTACCTCCGACAGGCGATCAGCCCCAGCATTTT
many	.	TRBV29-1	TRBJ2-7	CSTVTDYEQYF	TGCAGCACAGTGACAGACTACGAGCAGTACTTC
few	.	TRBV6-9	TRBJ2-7	CASSYGPFGYEQYF	TGTGCCAGCAGTTACGGGCCATTCGGCTACGAGCAGTACTTC
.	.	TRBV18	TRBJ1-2	CASSSTNNGLYGYTF	TGTGCCAGCTCCTCAACCAATAACGGACTCTATGGCTACACCTTC
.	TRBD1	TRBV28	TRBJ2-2	CASSDGQGWNTGELFF	TGTGCCAGCAGCGATGGACAGGGATGGAACACCGGGGAGCTGTTTTTT
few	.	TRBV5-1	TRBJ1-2	CASSLGPSNYGYTF	TGCGCCAGCAGCTTGGGCCCTTCTAACTATGGCTACACCTTC
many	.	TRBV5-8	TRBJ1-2	CASSFGTNYGYTF	TGTGCCAGCAGCTTCGGGACTAACTATGGCTACACCTTC
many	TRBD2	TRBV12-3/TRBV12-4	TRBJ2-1	CASSSFLAGAYNEQFF	TGTGCCAGCAGTTCTTTTCTAGCGGGGGCCTACAATGAGCAGTTCTTC
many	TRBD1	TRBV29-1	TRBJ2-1	CSVEVPGQGSNEQFF	TGCAGCGTTGAAGTCCCGGGACAGGGTTCCAATGAGCAGTTCTTC
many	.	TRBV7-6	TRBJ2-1	CASSFDGWDNEQFF	TGTGCCAGCAGCTTTGATGGATGGGACAATGAGCAGTTCTTC
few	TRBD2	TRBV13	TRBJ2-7	CASSGSGRARYEQYF	TGTGCCAGCAGCGGGAGCGGGAGGGCCCGCTACGAGCAGTACTTC
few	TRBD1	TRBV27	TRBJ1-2	CASSLYSGTGYGYTF	TGTGCCAGCAGTTTATACTCCGGGACAGGGTATGGCTACACCTTC
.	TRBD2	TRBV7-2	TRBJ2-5	CASSLGLAGGDIQETQYF	TGTGCCAGCAGCTTAGGACTAGCGGGGGGGGACATTCAAGAGACCCAGTACTTC
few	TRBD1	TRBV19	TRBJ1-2	CASSAQGEDGYTF	TGTGCCAGTAGTGCGCAGGGGGAGGATGGCTACACCTTC
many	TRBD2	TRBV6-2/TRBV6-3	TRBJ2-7	CASKPGGLAGAYEQYF	TGTGCCAGCAAACCCGGGGGACTAGCGGGGGCTTACGAGCAGTACTTC
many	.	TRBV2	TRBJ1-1	CASSELGRGGTEAFF	TGTGCCAGCAGTGAACTGGGGAGAGGGGGGACTGAAGCTTTCTTT
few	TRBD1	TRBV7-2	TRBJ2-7	CASRQDRGHSYEQYF	TGTGCCAGCAGACAGGACAGGGGGCACTCCTACGAGCAGTACTTC